Each of the 12 T cell receptor beta chains below was sequenced from the same sample in a study of blood T cell repertoires in COVID-19 (dated by TCRdb to the early 2020s). Library preparation employed the immunoSEQ multiplex PCR assay. TCRdb mirrors the immuneACCESS table, restricted to in-frame sequences. Some clones are absent from its copies; in checked studies, under half trace to an unresolved V gene, and the reason for the others is unknown. The sample table holds some 100,000 clones, of which approximately 90% were seen once. Clones ranked in the top ten supply about 5% of the sample. The sample taken for sequencing was peripheral blood. These receptors originate from a man aged 45 to 65 with acute or convalescent COVID-19.

The J gene is TRBJ2-1, the V gene TRBV19; a possible D gene is TRBD1 (5 bases). The V end lost 5 bases, the J end lost 8 bases, and 7 bases lay between the germline ends. The CDR3 totals 11 residues. Germline V gene sequence: CDR1 LNHDA, CDR2 SQIVND (reference sequence). In DNA form, the CDR3 reads TGTGCCAGTAGTCAGGGCGATGAGCAGTTCTTC. Its protein product is CASSQGDEQFF.

The chain is built from TRBV25-1 and TRBJ1-5; the D gene is possibly TRBD1 (5 bases). Trimming shortened V by 4 bases and J by 4 bases, and 11 bases separated the two germline ends. The CDR3 has 14 amino acids. CDR1 and CDR2 (germline): MGHDK, SYGVNS. CDR3 sequence (DNA): TGTGCCAGCAGTGGACAGTCCGATAATCAGCCCCAGCATTTT. Its translation is CASSGQSDNQPQHF. The full variable domain, in which reference TRBV25-1 and TRBJ1-5 provide the parts outside the CDR3, is EADIYQTPRYLVIGTGKKITLECSQTMGHDKMYWYQQDPGMELHLIHYSYGVNSTEKGDLSSESTVSRIRTEHFPLTLESARPSHTSQYLCASSGQSDNQPQHFGDGTRLSIL.

The chain couples TRBV6-5 to TRBJ1-5; D remains unclear. The length of the CDR3 is 14 residues. Germline loops: CDR1 MNHEY, CDR2 SVGAGI. V was clipped by 2 bases and J by 6 bases, with 11 bases between them. DNA of the CDR3: TGTGCCAGCAGTTACACGCCGGAGAGTCAGCCCCAGCATTTT. It codes for CASSYTPESQPQHF.

This sequence joins TRBV18 and TRBJ2-1, with no clear D. From germline, CDR1 is KGHSH and CDR2 LQKENI. There are 16 residues in the CDR3. The V end was cut by 0 bases, the J end by 7 bases, with 16 bases between. The CDR3 region has the DNA TGTGCCAGCTCACCACCAGTCCTGAGCCGAACGAATGAGCAGTTCTTC. Amino acids: CASSPPVLSRTNEQFF.

CDR3 protein: CASSPQTGGASTNEKLFF. The CDR3 nucleotides read TGTGCCAGCAGCCCTCAAACAGGGGGCGCATCTACTAATGAAAAACTGTTTTTT. The rearrangement uses TRBV3-1 (or the pseudogene TRBV3-2) and TRBJ1-4, with 9 bases fitting TRBD1. Germline lookup yields CDR1 LGHDT and CDR2 YNNKEL (reference sequence). The V segment lost 4 bases and the J segment 2 bases; nucleotides outside the gene matches: 11. The CDR3 has 18 amino acids.

The chain combines TRBV7-2 with TRBJ1-1; D unresolved. The V end lost 5 bases, the J end lost 1 base, and 14 bases lay between the germline ends. The CDR3 is 15 amino acids. Germline V gene data show CDR1 as SGHTA and CDR2 as FQGNSA. CDR3 protein: CASSPRTAGNTEAFF. The CDR3, as DNA: TGTGCCAGCAGCCCCAGGACGGCGGGGAACACTGAAGCTTTCTTT.

The gene calls are TRBV2 and TRBJ2-5; D ambiguous. The CDR3 sequence is 11 residues long. Germline assignment: CDR1 SNHLY and CDR2 FYNNEI. V was shortened by 3 bases and J by 5 bases, with 4 bases between the two germline ends. The CDR3, as DNA: TGTGCCAGCAGTGAGGAGGAGACCCAGTACTTC. Its translation is CASSEEETQYF.

This rearrangement joins TRBV7-2 to TRBJ2-1; D may be TRBD1 (6 bases). CDR1 and CDR2 from the germline V gene are SGHTA and FQGNSA. The CDR3 totals 18 residues. The V end was cut by 5 bases, the J end by 0 bases, with 20 bases between. The CDR3 DNA sequence: TGTGCCAGCAGCGTGCGCAAACGAGGGGGAAGCTCCTACAATGAGCAGTTCTTC. Protein product: CASSVRKRGGSSYNEQFF.

V is TRBV5-6 and J is TRBJ2-1; D is ambiguous. Germline V gene sequence: CDR1 SGHDT, CDR2 YYEEEE. The germline V and J ends were trimmed by 0 bases and 10 bases, with 5 bases remaining between them. The CDR3 covers 11 residues. CDR3 nucleotide sequence: TGTGCCAGCAGCTTGGCCAGGGAGCAGTTCTTC. Protein sequence: CASSLAREQFF.

This chain links TRBV24-1 with TRBJ1-1; a weak D match, TRBD1 (6 bases). V was trimmed by 4 bases and J by 4 bases, leaving 12 bases between them. The CDR3 runs to 14 residues. From germline, CDR1 is KGHDR and CDR2 SFDVKD. CDR3 sequence: CATSDRRQVTEAFF. DNA for the CDR3: TGTGCCACCAGTGACCGACGACAGGTCACTGAAGCTTTCTTT.

This chain connects TRBV27 to TRBJ1-4, with D perhaps matching TRBD1 (5 bases). V lost 1 base and J 1 base, leaving 10 bases between the germline ends. The germline V gene has CDR1 MNHEY and CDR2 SMNVEV (reference sequence). This CDR3 contains 16 residues. CDR3 nucleotides: TGTGCCAGCAGTTTATTAGGGGAGGGAACTAATGAAAAACTGTTTTTT. Its translation: CASSLLGEGTNEKLFF.

CDR3 sequence (DNA): TGTGCCAGCAGTTTCAGGGGAGTCTATAGCAATCAGCCCCAGCATTTT. It codes for CASSFRGVYSNQPQHF. The genes are TRBV6-2 or TRBV6-3 and TRBJ1-5, with TRBD1 as a possible D gene (6 bases). Trimming left V 4 bases short and J 0 bases short, with 13 bases between. This CDR3 comprises 16 residues. Germline values: CDR1 MNHEY, CDR2 SVGEGT.